The rows below give T cell receptor beta chains drawn from one sample of a study of shared clonotypes between healthy human individuals. The table came from immunoSEQ multiplex PCR; TCRdb's copy has only in-frame clones and leaves some out. The sample lists roughly 1 million clones; 60% to 80% were seen once. The sample consisted of memory CD4+ T cells sorted from blood. The receptors were sampled from a man aged 18 to 30 in good health. Each CDR3 is given without its conserved first and last residue.

v_call: TRBV2; cdr3_aa: ASISDRGLYEQY
v_call: TRBV10-3; cdr3_aa: AISDPGQMNTEAF
v_call: TRBV19; cdr3_aa: ASSMAGQIQETQY
v_call: TRBV12-5; cdr3_aa: ASGFEESGELF
v_call: TRBV5-5; cdr3_aa: ASSLQGGNTEAF
v_call: TRBV5-1; cdr3_aa: ASSPGRGGSTDTQY
v_call: TRBV19; cdr3_aa: ASTTGLSTDTQY
v_call: TRBV28; cdr3_aa: ASSFPQGLKETQY
v_call: TRBV15; cdr3_aa: ATSISGGREQY
v_call: TRBV7-2; cdr3_aa: ASSSTGGRQPQH
v_call: TRBV18; cdr3_aa: ASSLFLDSNTDTQY
v_call: TRBV29-1; cdr3_aa: SVEGTGFRNGYT
v_call: TRBV18; cdr3_aa: ASSPPLRGLVQETQY
v_call: TRBV5-6; cdr3_aa: AGSLLEQGRGETQY
v_call: TRBV5-4; cdr3_aa: ASSLQGVSAGELF
v_call: TRBV18; cdr3_aa: ASSWGRTYEQY
v_call: TRBV29-1; cdr3_aa: SSTSGGGYT
v_call: TRBV12-2; cdr3_aa: ASRLGTSSLQY
v_call: TRBV9; cdr3_aa: ASSDRLAVNTGELF
v_call: TRBV30; cdr3_aa: AWSEGVGTEAF
v_call: TRBV7-2; cdr3_aa: ASSLDVPSRGEQF
v_call: TRBV2; cdr3_aa: ASRKLGQPQH
v_call: TRBV6-5; cdr3_aa: ASTLLQGAEAF
v_call: TRBV28; cdr3_aa: ASSGADSPYNSPLH